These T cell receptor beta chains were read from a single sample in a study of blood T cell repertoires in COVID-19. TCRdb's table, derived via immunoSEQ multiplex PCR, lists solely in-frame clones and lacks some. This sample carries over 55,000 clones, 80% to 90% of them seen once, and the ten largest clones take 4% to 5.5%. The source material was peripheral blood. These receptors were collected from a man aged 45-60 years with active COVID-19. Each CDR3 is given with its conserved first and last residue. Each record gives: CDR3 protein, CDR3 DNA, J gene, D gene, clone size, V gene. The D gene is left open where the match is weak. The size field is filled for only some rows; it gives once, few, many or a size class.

CASSLGRVVQPQHF | TGTGCCAGCAGCTTGGGCAGGGTAGTTCAGCCCCAGCATTTT | TRBJ1-5 | - | - | TRBV5-6
CASSITKNIQYF | TGTGCCAGTAGTATAACTAAAAACATTCAGTACTTC | TRBJ2-4 | - | - | TRBV19
CATNPGTSGRYEQFF | TGTGCCACCAACCCAGGGACTAGCGGGAGATATGAGCAGTTCTTC | TRBJ2-1 | TRBD2 | - | TRBV24-1
CASRPASASYEQYF | TGTGCCAGCAGGCCGGCTAGCGCCTCCTACGAGCAGTACTTC | TRBJ2-7 | - | - | TRBV7-2
CASSSDRRMNTEAFF | TGTGCCAGCAGCTCGGACAGGAGGATGAACACTGAAGCTTTCTTT | TRBJ1-1 | TRBD1 | - | TRBV7-9
CASSFTDPGQGVFEQYF | TGCGCCAGCAGCTTTACAGACCCGGGACAGGGTGTATTCGAGCAGTACTTC | TRBJ2-7 | TRBD1 | - | TRBV5-1
CASSLNRYASEQYF | TGTGCCAGCAGCTTGAACAGGTACGCGAGCGAGCAGTACTTC | TRBJ2-7 | - | - | TRBV7-9
CASSLGSLAGGLYNEQFF | TGTGCCAGCAGCTTAGGGAGTCTAGCGGGAGGGTTATACAATGAGCAGTTCTTC | TRBJ2-1 | TRBD2 | - | TRBV7-9
CASSHLPGQGFVGYTF | TGCGCCAGCAGCCATTTACCGGGACAGGGATTTGTGGGCTACACCTTC | TRBJ1-2 | TRBD1 | - | TRBV4-1
CASSTRELRGSPLHF | TGTGCCAGTAGTACTAGGGAACTCCGAGGGTCACCCCTCCACTTT | TRBJ1-6 | - | - | TRBV19
CASSRDIQETQYF | TGTGCCAGCAGCCGGGACATTCAAGAGACCCAGTACTTC | TRBJ2-5 | - | - | TRBV9
CASSFRAPPGTIYF | TGTGCCAGTAGTTTCCGGGCCCCGCCGGGGACCATATATTTT | TRBJ1-3 | - | - | TRBV19
CASSSGTGKGQPQHF | TGTGCCAGCAGCTCCGGGACAGGGAAGGGTCAGCCCCAGCATTTT | TRBJ1-5 | TRBD1 | - | TRBV5-4
CASSGILAGVTYEQYF | TGTGCCAGCAGTGGTATCCTAGCGGGAGTTACCTACGAGCAGTACTTC | TRBJ2-7 | TRBD2 | - | TRBV6-1
CASSPGLAGGDEQYF | TGTGCCAGCAGCCCGGGACTAGCGGGAGGGGACGAGCAGTACTTC | TRBJ2-7 | TRBD2 | - | TRBV7-2
CASSQAGAITTANYGYTF | TGCGCCAGCAGCCAAGCAGGGGCGATTACTACGGCTAACTATGGCTACACCTTC | TRBJ1-2 | - | - | TRBV4-1
CASSSDRARPQHF | TGTGCCAGCAGCTCGGACAGGGCCCGGCCCCAGCATTTT | TRBJ1-5 | TRBD1 | - | TRBV7-2
CASSVGTSLEQYF | TGTGCCAGCAGCGTCGGGACTAGCCTGGAGCAGTACTTC | TRBJ2-7 | TRBD2 | - | TRBV9
CASSLTVYSNQPQHF | TGTGCCAGCTCGCTGACAGTTTATAGCAATCAGCCCCAGCATTTT | TRBJ1-5 | - | - | TRBV18
CASSLEGGGLEQYF | TGTGCCAGCAGCTTAGAAGGGGGGGGCCTCGAGCAGTACTTC | TRBJ2-7 | - | - | TRBV7-2
CASGFNTGNTEAFF | TGTGCTAGTGGTTTTAATACAGGGAACACTGAAGCTTTCTTT | TRBJ1-1 | - | - | TRBV12-5
CASSGQGAWEEQYF | TGTGCCAGCAGCGGACAGGGAGCCTGGGAGGAGCAGTACTTC | TRBJ2-7 | TRBD1 | - | TRBV28
CASSVGSGMRGLYEQYF | TGTGCCAGCAGCGTGGGGTCGGGGATGCGAGGTCTGTACGAGCAGTACTTC | TRBJ2-7 | - | - | TRBV9
CSARVGGEFF | TGCAGTGCTAGAGTTGGGGGGGAGTTCTTC | TRBJ2-1 | TRBD2 | once | TRBV20-1
CASSLESEGPSTF | TGTGCCAGCAGCCTTGAATCGGAGGGCCCTAGCACCTTC | TRBJ1-2 | - | few | TRBV9
CASSSGPNQPQHF | TGTGCCAGCAGCTCAGGGCCAAATCAGCCCCAGCATTTT | TRBJ1-5 | - | - | TRBV11-3
CASSFGGTRRFGYTF | TGTGCCAGCAGCTTCGGCGGGACGAGGCGTTTTGGCTACACCTTC | TRBJ1-2 | - | few | TRBV7-2
CASSETTSGDISGEQFF | TGTGCCAGCAGTGAAACGACTAGCGGGGATATCTCGGGGGAGCAGTTCTTC | TRBJ2-1 | TRBD2 | - | TRBV6-1
CASNPVLAEKTGELFF | TGTGCCAGCAACCCAGTCCTAGCGGAAAAAACCGGGGAGCTGTTTTTT | TRBJ2-2 | TRBD2 | - | TRBV11-3
CASSPGGSSDTQYF | TGTGCCAGCAGCCCAGGGGGGAGTAGTGATACGCAGTATTTT | TRBJ2-3 | - | - | TRBV7-2
CASSAGQVRTDTQYF | TGTGCCAGCAGCGCGGGACAGGTCCGCACAGATACGCAGTATTTT | TRBJ2-3 | TRBD1 | few | TRBV6-5
CASSVPGTGESPLHF | TGCGCCAGCAGCGTCCCCGGGACAGGGGAATCACCCCTCCACTTT | TRBJ1-6 | TRBD1 | once | TRBV5-1
CASSLYDGLAGVADNEQFF | TGTGCCAGCAGTTTATACGATGGACTAGCGGGAGTTGCCGACAATGAGCAGTTCTTC | TRBJ2-1 | TRBD2 | - | TRBV28
CASSGTSGIAETQYF | TGTGCCAGCAGTGGGACTAGCGGGATTGCAGAGACCCAGTACTTC | TRBJ2-5 | TRBD2 | - | TRBV27
CSVEISQGNEQFF | TGCAGCGTTGAAATAAGCCAGGGGAATGAGCAGTTCTTC | TRBJ2-1 | - | - | TRBV29-1
CASSSGTGIDQPQHF | TGCGCCAGCAGCTCCGGGACAGGGATCGATCAGCCCCAGCATTTT | TRBJ1-5 | TRBD1 | few | TRBV5-1
CASRELAGLGNEQFF | TGTGCCAGCAGGGAGCTAGCGGGATTGGGTAATGAGCAGTTCTTC | TRBJ2-1 | TRBD2 | - | TRBV2
CASRIPGLGSHEQFF | TGTGCCAGCAGAATTCCGGGACTAGGATCTCATGAGCAGTTCTTC | TRBJ2-1 | TRBD2 | - | TRBV28
CASRDRVVYGYTF | TGCGCCAGCAGGGACAGGGTGGTCTATGGCTACACCTTC | TRBJ1-2 | TRBD1 | - | TRBV5-1
CASSQFAGQGGGGTEAFF | TGCGCCAGCAGTCAATTCGCCGGACAGGGAGGGGGGGGCACTGAAGCTTTCTTT | TRBJ1-1 | TRBD1 | few | TRBV23-1
CASTVNAGSPLHF | TGTGCCAGCACCGTGAACGCGGGTTCACCCCTCCACTTT | TRBJ1-6 | - | - | TRBV7-2
CASSQPTGAYEQYF | TGTGCCAGCAGCCAACCCACAGGGGCCTACGAGCAGTACTTC | TRBJ2-7 | TRBD1 | - | TRBV5-5
CASSLGTDWSSPLHF | TGTGCCAGCAGCTTGGGGACAGATTGGAGTTCACCCCTCCACTTT | TRBJ1-6 | TRBD1 | few | TRBV7-9
CASSLRGLNTEAFF | TGTGCCAGCAGCTTGAGGGGGCTGAACACTGAAGCTTTCTTT | TRBJ1-1 | TRBD1 | - | TRBV5-6
CASTTRNSPLHF | TGTGCCAGCACCACTCGTAATTCACCCCTCCACTTT | TRBJ1-6 | - | - | TRBV12-3/TRBV12-4
CAISEWHDSNQPQHF | TGTGCCATCAGTGAGTGGCACGATAGCAATCAGCCCCAGCATTTT | TRBJ1-5 | - | once | TRBV10-3
CAARNLRGLITEAFF | TGTGCCGCTAGGAATCTTAGGGGATTAATCACTGAAGCTTTCTTT | TRBJ1-1 | - | - | TRBV27
CASRDINTEAFF | TGTGCCAGCAGGGACATCAACACTGAAGCTTTCTTT | TRBJ1-1 | - | - | TRBV2